A single sample is the source of the 29 T cell receptor beta chains below, sequenced in a study of CD4 T cells in relation to SARS-CoV-2 and coronaviruses. Libraries were prepared by immunoSEQ multiplex PCR; TCRdb keeps only in-frame clonotypes and omits some of them. The sample records 50,000 to 70,000 clones, about 90% being singletons. The unexposed donors gave CD4+ T cells in about 2010-2018, prior to COVID-19. Input material: memory CD4+ T cells from PBMCs. The receptor set was obtained from a human donor in good health.

The chain is built from TRBV3-1 (or the pseudogene TRBV3-2) and TRBJ2-1, with a possible D match to TRBD2 (6 bases). V shed 3 bases and J shed 6 bases, with 12 bases lying between them. The CDR3 has 14 residues. Germline V lookup: CDR1 LGHDT, CDR2 YNNKEL (reference sequence). This chain's CDR3 is CASSQMTSSNEQFF. The CDR3 nucleotides read TGTGCCAGCAGCCAGATGACTAGTAGCAATGAGCAGTTCTTC.

The chain links TRBV7-5 to TRBJ2-1; TRBD2, the table's D call, lacks a check against the DNA. TRBV7-5 is tagged as a pseudogene. This CDR3 has 17 residues. The CDR3 DNA is TGTGCCAGAAGCCCAACTAGCGGCAAGAGCTCCTACAATGAGCAGTTCTTC. It yields the protein CARSPTSGKSSYNEQFF.

The gene calls are TRBV19 and TRBJ2-5; 11 nucleotides agree with TRBD2. Germline V gene sequence: CDR1 LNHDA, CDR2 SQIVND (reference sequence). The CDR3 contains 17 residues. Unmatched junction bases numbered 6, after V lost 3 bases and J lost 0 bases. DNA for the CDR3: TGTGCCAGTAGTATTGAGGCTAGCGGGAGGTACCAAGAGACCCAGTACTTC. It is translated as CASSIEASGRYQETQYF.

The chain recombines TRBV3-1 (or the pseudogene TRBV3-2) with TRBJ2-7; 13 bases are a match to TRBD2. V shed 2 bases and J 5 bases; nucleotides not matched to a gene: 3. CDR3 size: 15 residues. CDR1 is LGHDT and CDR2 is YNNKEL in the germline V gene (reference sequence). Here the CDR3 reads CASSQRGTSGDEQYF. The CDR3 region has the DNA TGTGCCAGCAGCCAAAGAGGGACTAGCGGGGACGAGCAGTACTTC.

Concerning this clone itself: This sample also contains other DNA sequences that code for the same CDR3. J is TRBJ1-2 and V is TRBV5-6, with 10 bases fitting TRBD1. With V trimmed by 0 bases and J by 7 bases, 6 bases remained unmatched. CDR3 size: 15 residues. Germline V lookup: CDR1 SGHDT, CDR2 YYEEEE. Here the CDR3 reads CASSLGDRGVSGYTF. CDR3 DNA sequence: TGTGCCAGCAGCTTGGGGGACAGGGGAGTAAGTGGCTACACCTTC.

This clone was observed a handful of times. This chain links TRBV10-3 with TRBJ1-1; D remains ambiguous. The CDR3 extends over 13 amino acids. Germline lookup yields CDR1 ENHRY and CDR2 SYGVKD. The V end lost 4 bases, the J end lost 0 bases, and 6 bases lay between the germline ends. In nucleotides, the CDR3 is TGTGCCATCAGTGTCACTTTGAACACTGAAGCTTTCTTT. Translating gives CAISVTLNTEAFF.

This chain joins TRBV6-2 or TRBV6-3 and TRBJ2-5, with TRBD2 matching over 7 bases. Germline V lookup: CDR1 MNHEY, CDR2 SVGEGT. This CDR3 is built from 14 residues. The junction had 12 bases not matched to a gene; V was cut back by 6 bases and J by 8 bases. The CDR3 DNA reads TGTGCCAGCAGCAGCGGGGACTACAAGAGAACCCAGTACTTC. Its translation: CASSSGDYKRTQYF.

The V gene is TRBV4-3, the J gene TRBJ1-2; 8 bases are shared with TRBD1. The CDR3 runs 15 residues. CDR1 LGHNA and CDR2 YSLEER come from the germline V gene. Trimming cost V 2 bases and J 7 bases; bases outside gene matches: 9. The CDR3 DNA reads as TGCGCCAGCAGCCAACCTCGGGCAGGGGGCGGTGGCTACACCTTC. Translation: CASSQPRAGGGGYTF.

The rearrangement uses TRBV24-1 and TRBJ2-6; D call uncertain. Germline loops: CDR1 KGHDR, CDR2 SFDVKD. The CDR3 loop spans 16 amino acids. The V and J ends lost 1 base and 1 base respectively, with 7 bases between them. Here the CDR3 DNA reads TGTGCCACCAGTGATTTTGTGAAATCTGGGGCCAACGTCCTGACTTTC. Its protein product is CATSDFVKSGANVLTF.

In this sample, this clone turned up a few times. The sample has other DNA sequences that encode this CDR3 too. The rearrangement uses TRBV18 and TRBJ1-1; tentatively, D is TRBD1 (5 bases). The CDR3 length is 13 residues. Trimming stripped 2 bases from V and 3 bases from J, with 7 bases between. Germline CDR1 reads KGHSH; CDR2 reads LQKENI. CDR3 residues: CASSPGGDTEAFF. DNA of the CDR3: TGTGCCAGCTCACCAGGGGGAGACACTGAAGCTTTCTTT.

This chain uses TRBV7-2 with TRBJ1-2; TRBD1 matches 12 bases. After removal of 5 bases from V and 8 bases from J, the junction contained 6 bases not matched to a gene. Germline V gene data show CDR1 as SGHTA and CDR2 as FQGNSA. CDR3 size: 14 residues. In nucleotides, the CDR3 is TGTGCCAGCAGCCAGGGACAGGGGGCGGGAGGCTACACCTTC. Translating gives CASSQGQGAGGYTF. Using reference TRBV7-2 and TRBJ1-2 for the parts outside the CDR3, the full variable domain is GAGVSQSPSNKVTEKGKDVELRCDPISGHTALYWYRQSLGQGLEFLIYFQGNSAPDKSGLPSDRFSAERTGGSVSTLTIQRTQQEDSAVYLCASSQGQGAGGYTFGSGTRLTVV.

J is TRBJ1-5 and V is TRBV3-1 (or the pseudogene TRBV3-2); D not certain. The ends were cut back, 2 bases at V and 3 bases at J, with 5 bases in the middle. The CDR3 sequence is 13 residues long. CDR1 is LGHDT and CDR2 is YNNKEL in the germline V gene (reference sequence). CDR3 bases: TGTGCCAGCAGCCAAACTAACAATCAGCCCCAGCATTTT. It yields the protein CASSQTNNQPQHF.

The DNA for the CDR3 is TGTGCCACAGCGGACAGGGGCGGCACAGATACGCAGTATTTT. Its protein is CATADRGGTDTQYF. The genes are TRBV24-1 and TRBJ2-3, with 9 bases aligning to TRBD1. CDR1 and CDR2 from the germline V gene are KGHDR and SFDVKD. V gave up 10 bases and J gave up 1 base; unmatched junction bases: 5. The CDR3 runs to 14 residues.

This clone has a handful of counts. The V gene is TRBV18, the J gene TRBJ1-2; 11 nucleotides match TRBD1. Trimming removed 4 bases from V and 3 bases from J; junction bases left unmatched: 7. In germline, CDR1 is KGHSH, CDR2 LQKENI. The CDR3 covers 16 residues. The CDR3 coding sequence is TGTGCCAGCTCACAATCACGGACAGGGGGCCACTATGGCTACACCTTC. It specifies CASSQSRTGGHYGYTF.

The chain uses TRBV6-6 and TRBJ2-2; D is uncertain. V shed 4 bases and J shed 6 bases, with 3 bases lying between them. The CDR3 has 11 residues. Per germline, CDR1 MNHNY and CDR2 SVGAGI (reference sequence). The CDR3 nucleotides read TGTGCCAGCAGTTCACCCGGGGAGCTGTTTTTT. Translation gives CASSSPGELFF.

CDR3 DNA sequence: TGCGCCAGCAGCCACGCGGACAGGTCCTACGAGCAGTACTTC. This translates into CASSHADRSYEQYF. This chain joins TRBV4-3 and TRBJ2-7, with 7 nucleotides matching TRBD1. Germline V gene lookup returns CDR1 LGHNA and CDR2 YSLEER. This CDR3 spans 14 amino acids. After removal of 3 bases from V and 1 base from J, the junction contained 3 bases not matched to a gene.

This clone was seen just once. The chain uses TRBV10-3 and TRBJ1-4; TRBD1 is a possible D gene (5 bases). From germline, CDR1 is ENHRY and CDR2 SYGVKD. Trimming stripped 3 bases from V and 4 bases from J, with 6 bases between. The CDR3 is made up of 13 amino acids. Written as DNA, the CDR3 is TGTGCCATCAGTGAAGGGGTTAATGAAAAACTGTTTTTT. It codes for CAISEGVNEKLFF.

The chain links TRBV5-4 to TRBJ1-4; TRBD1 matches 9 bases. The germline V gene encodes CDR1 SGHNT and CDR2 YYREEE (reference sequence). Trimming at V came to 0 bases and at J to 7 bases, leaving 4 bases not matched to a gene. The length of the CDR3 is 15 residues. CDR3 loop: CASSLAGQGREKLFF. The CDR3 nucleotides read TGTGCCAGCAGCTTGGCTGGACAGGGGCGTGAAAAACTGTTTTTT.

This chain joins TRBV5-1 and TRBJ2-1; 12 bases agree with TRBD2. This CDR3 contains 15 residues. Losses at the gene ends were 4 bases for V and 2 bases for J; bases not matched to a gene: 1. Germline-derived CDR1 and CDR2 are SGHRS and YFSETQ. The CDR3 loop reads CASSASGRAYNEQFF. In DNA form, the CDR3 reads TGCGCCAGCAGCGCTAGCGGGAGGGCCTACAATGAGCAGTTCTTC.

This clone was detected once. The rearrangement links TRBV19 to TRBJ1-2; D might be TRBD1 (6 bases). Germline values: CDR1 LNHDA, CDR2 SQIVND (reference sequence). V was clipped by 5 bases and J by 3 bases, with 16 bases between them. The CDR3 covers 15 residues. CDR3: CASSSQQGPYYGYTF. CDR3 DNA sequence: TGTGCCAGTAGTTCCCAGCAGGGGCCTTACTATGGCTACACCTTC.

This chain uses TRBV30 with TRBJ1-2, with D tentatively TRBD1 (6 bases). The CDR3 is 15 amino acids. The V gene lost 4 bases and the J gene lost 2 bases, with 17 bases spanning the gap. CDR1 is GTSNPN, CDR2 SVGIG, per germline (reference sequence). The DNA of the CDR3 is TGTGCCTGGATTGAACAGGGAAGAGGGAACTATGGCTACACCTTC. This translates into CAWIEQGRGNYGYTF.

The rearrangement uses TRBV6-6 and TRBJ1-6; D ambiguous. V lost 2 bases and J lost 9, with 8 bases in between. Germline V gene lookup returns CDR1 MNHNY and CDR2 SVGAGI (reference sequence). This CDR3 is 13 amino acids long. CDR3 in amino acids: CASSYGSVSPLHF. For the CDR3, the DNA is TGTGCCAGCAGTTACGGCAGCGTTTCACCCCTCCACTTT.

The J gene is TRBJ1-2, the V gene TRBV19; TRBD1 might be the D (6 bases). Trimming took 4 bases from V and 7 from J, leaving 16 bases between them. Per germline, CDR1 LNHDA and CDR2 SQIVND (reference sequence). This CDR3 region has 14 residues. CDR3 region: CASSTIWGASGYTF. The CDR3 DNA is TGTGCCAGTAGTACGATTTGGGGGGCGAGTGGCTACACCTTC.

This chain joins TRBV4-3 and TRBJ2-7, with 12 bases that match TRBD2. Germline V lookup: CDR1 LGHNA, CDR2 YSLEER. This CDR3 contains 17 residues. V lost 5 bases and J lost 0; bases outside the gene matches: 8. CDR3 nucleotides: TGCGCCAGCAGCGGTTTGAGACTAGCGGGGGTCTCCTACGAGCAGTACTTC. This codes for CASSGLRLAGVSYEQYF.

V is TRBV30 and J is TRBJ2-2, with 7 bases that match TRBD1. In germline, CDR1 is GTSNPN, CDR2 SVGIG (reference sequence). This CDR3 comprises 17 residues. With V trimmed by 2 bases and J by 4 bases, 13 bases remained unmatched. The CDR3 loop is CAWSPQQGIVVTGELFF. The CDR3 nucleotides are TGTGCCTGGAGTCCTCAACAGGGGATTGTGGTCACCGGGGAGCTGTTTTTT.

V is TRBV7-2 and J is TRBJ1-5, with TRBD1 matching 10 bases. Germline V gene data show CDR1 as SGHTA and CDR2 as FQGNSA. The CDR3 has 16 amino acids. With 5 bases clipped from V and 2 bases from J, the junction kept 6 bases outside the gene matches. CDR3 DNA sequence: TGTGCCAGCAGCCCCCGGACAGGGGGGGGCAATCAGCCCCAGCATTTT. It encodes CASSPRTGGGNQPQHF.

The chain couples TRBV27 to TRBJ1-1; tentative D call: TRBD1 (5 bases). Trimming took 6 bases from V and 2 from J, leaving 13 bases between them. Germline CDR1 MNHEY, CDR2 SMNVEV (reference sequence). This CDR3 has 14 residues. Here the CDR3 DNA reads TGTGCCAGCAGCGCCCCGGGACGAAACACTGAAGCTTTCTTT. Its protein is CASSAPGRNTEAFF.

The chain links TRBV10-3 to TRBJ1-1; the D is unclear. The V end was cut by 4 bases, the J end by 2 bases, with 11 bases between. CDR1 and CDR2 from the germline V gene are ENHRY and SYGVKD. The CDR3 has 14 amino acids. The CDR3 reads CAISGPGRNTEAFF. In nucleotides, the CDR3 is TGTGCCATCAGTGGGCCGGGGAGAAACACTGAAGCTTTCTTT.

This sequence joins TRBV20-1 and TRBJ2-5; D unresolved. This CDR3 region has 11 residues. Looked up from germline, CDR1 is DFQATT and CDR2 is SNEGSKA (reference sequence). In DNA form, the CDR3 reads TGCAAGCAATTGTACCAAGAGACCCAGTACTTC. Amino acids: CKQLYQETQYF.